This paragraph covers one T cell receptor beta chain sequence. This sample was taken from a study of blood T cells in healthy people across ages. V was trimmed by 0 bases and J by 7 bases, leaving 10 bases between them. The CDR3 spans 12 residues. The germline CDR1 and CDR2 sequences are SQVTM and ANQGSEA. Through a sample-barcoded 5' primer and a J-beta primer mix, a second PCR was run for 7 to 11 cycles. Each CDR3 protein is one row after TCRdb ran MiXCR on the 5' RACE reads. The sample lists some 670,000 distinct CDR3 sequences; about 50% were seen once. The V gene is TRBV29-1, the J gene TRBJ2-7; no clear D gene. The sample consisted of blood. This sequence was found in a woman of 80 years or more in good health. DNA for the CDR3: TGCAGCGTTGAAGACGGGCTCGATGAGCAGTACTTC. Protein product: CSVEDGLDEQYF.